Detailed here is one T cell receptor beta chain. The record originates from a study of shared clonotypes between healthy human individuals. Sequencing used immunoSEQ multiplex PCR; TCRdb keeps in-frame clones, though not all of them. Here the sample spans roughly 660,000 clones, 80% to 95% being singletons. Sequencing was done on a sample of memory CD8+ T cells from PBMCs. The subset denotes: CD45RO+ cells pooled with CCR7-negative TemRA cells. The clonotype comes from a man between 18 and 29 years old in good health. Some clones in this sample may be carry-over from other donors' samples.

The CDR3 DNA reads TGTGCCAGCAGTCCTCACGGTCGCTCCTACAATGAGCAGTTCTTC. Translated, it gives CASSPHGRSYNEQFF. The V call is TRBV28, the J call TRBJ2-1, with no clear D. CDR1 and CDR2 from the germline V gene are MDHEN and SYDVKM. CDR3 size: 15 residues. Trimming took off 5 bases at V and 0 bases at J, with 11 bases between the two ends.